Below are 9 T cell receptor beta chains sequenced from a single sample in a study of a mutant IDH1 vaccine in newly diagnosed glioma. No antigen has been identified for these receptors. Only in-frame clones appear in the TCRdb table, and some are missing; sequencing was by immunoSEQ multiplex PCR. The data contain approximately 80,000 clones, roughly four fifths of them singletons. Time point given: week 47, end of study. Vaccinated patients received 300 ug of mutant IDH1 20-mer peptide per dose, with topical imiquimod. The material sequenced was PBMCs, taken from a glioma patient whose treatment included an IDH1 peptide vaccine. The receptors come from a man aged 35-49 years with glioma.

This chain joins TRBV28 and TRBJ2-7; weak D call: TRBD1 (5 bases). Per germline, CDR1 MDHEN and CDR2 SYDVKM. This CDR3 region has 15 residues. V dropped 3 bases and J dropped 3 bases, with 15 bases sitting between them. The CDR3 region is CASSLDQGSHYEQYF. The DNA of the CDR3 is TGTGCCAGCAGTTTGGACCAGGGATCCCACTACGAGCAGTACTTC. Supplemented by reference TRBV28 and TRBJ2-7, the full variable domain reads DVKVTQSSRYLVKRTGEKVFLECVQDMDHENMFWYRQDPGLGLRLIYFSYDVKMKEKGDIPEGYSVSREKKERFSLILESASTNQTSMYLCASSLDQGSHYEQYFGPGTRLTVT.

The chain employs TRBV5-1 and TRBJ1-2; tentatively, D is TRBD1 (5 bases). The CDR3 consists of 17 residues. Between the trimmed V and J ends, which lost 1 base and 0 bases, there was a span of 16 bases. CDR1 and CDR2 (germline): SGHRS, YFSETQ. CDR3 nucleotide sequence: TGCGCCAGCAGCTTGAGGGGCCGTTGGGAAGCTAACTATGGCTACACCTTC. Its protein product is CASSLRGRWEANYGYTF.

This chain links TRBV4-3 with TRBJ2-4, with TRBD2 matching over 12 bases. V trimming: 1 base; J trimming: 0 bases; junction bases outside the gene matches: 7. In germline, CDR1 is LGHNA, CDR2 YSLEER. The CDR3 is made up of 19 amino acids. This chain's CDR3 is CASSQVLAGGNLAKNIQYF. CDR3 sequence (DNA): TGCGCCAGCAGCCAAGTACTAGCGGGAGGAAACTTAGCCAAAAACATTCAGTACTTC.

This clone was detected a few times. The CDR3 sequence is CASSQELGDTQYF. The CDR3 DNA reads as TGCGCCAGCAGCCAAGAGTTGGGAGATACGCAGTATTTT. This chain joins TRBV4-3 and TRBJ2-3; D unresolved. Germline V gene sequence: CDR1 LGHNA, CDR2 YSLEER. The CDR3 extends over 13 amino acids. Trimming removed 0 bases from V and 5 bases from J, with 6 bases in between.

This clone was found once. The V and J genes are TRBV4-3 and TRBJ1-1; 11 bases line up with TRBD1. CDR1 and CDR2 from the germline V gene are LGHNA and YSLEER. The CDR3 extends over 15 amino acids. Losses at the gene ends were 3 bases for V and 9 bases for J; bases not matched to a gene: 9. For the CDR3, the DNA is TGCGCCAGCAGCCAGATTCTCGGACAGGGGGCGAAAGCTTTCTTT. Its translation: CASSQILGQGAKAFF.

CDR3 in amino acids: CASSLSTGLNEKLFF. CDR3 in DNA: TGTGCCAGCAGCTTATCGACAGGGCTGAATGAAAAACTGTTTTTT. This rearrangement joins TRBV7-8 to TRBJ1-4; 7 nucleotides agree with TRBD1. V lost 2 bases and J lost 5; bases outside the gene matches: 5. The CDR3 sequence is 15 residues long. The V gene's germline CDR1 is SGHVS and CDR2 FQNEAQ.

The chain has TRBV11-2 and TRBJ2-3; D might be TRBD2 (6 bases). This CDR3 comprises 14 residues. From germline, CDR1 is SGHAT and CDR2 FQNNGV. Between the trimmed V and J ends, which lost 5 bases and 3 bases, there was a span of 12 bases. CDR3 in amino acids: CASSLGTATDTQYF. The CDR3 DNA reads TGTGCCAGCAGCCTAGGGACTGCAACAGATACGCAGTATTTT.

The CDR3 loop reads CASSLGDRSTGELFF. As DNA, the CDR3 is TGTGCCAGCAGCTTAGGGGACAGGTCAACCGGGGAGCTGTTTTTT. The rearrangement links TRBV5-6 to TRBJ2-2, with 8 bases aligning to TRBD1. This CDR3 comprises 15 residues. CDR1 is SGHDT, CDR2 YYEEEE, per germline. V was clipped by 2 bases and J by 5 bases; unmatched bases: 5.

This clone was seen once. The CDR3 DNA reads as TGTGCTAGTGGCTTCACAGGGAGGGGTGAGCAGTTCTTC. This codes for CASGFTGRGEQFF. V usage is TRBV12-5 and J usage is TRBJ2-1; maybe TRBD2 (7 bases). The CDR3 has 13 amino acids. The V gene lost 6 bases and the J gene lost 9 bases, with 15 bases spanning the gap. The germline V gene has CDR1 LGHNT and CDR2 FRNRAP.